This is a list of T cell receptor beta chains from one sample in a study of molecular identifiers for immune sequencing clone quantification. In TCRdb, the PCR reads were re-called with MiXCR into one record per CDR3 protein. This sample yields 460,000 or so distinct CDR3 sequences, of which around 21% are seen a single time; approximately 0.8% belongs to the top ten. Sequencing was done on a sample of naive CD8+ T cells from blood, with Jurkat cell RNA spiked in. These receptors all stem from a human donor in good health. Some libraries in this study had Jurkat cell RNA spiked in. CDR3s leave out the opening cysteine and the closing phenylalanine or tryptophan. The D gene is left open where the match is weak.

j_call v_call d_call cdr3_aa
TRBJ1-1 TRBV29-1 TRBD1 SVRGGQGRRTEAF
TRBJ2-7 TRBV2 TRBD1 ASRPGTASSYEQY
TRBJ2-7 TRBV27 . ASSLYKGGTGEQY
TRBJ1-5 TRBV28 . ASIHRINQPQH
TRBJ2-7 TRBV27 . ASRPGVDLYEQY
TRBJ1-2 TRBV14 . ASSLRTTGLTNYGYT
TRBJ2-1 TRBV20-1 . SARVEASYNEQF
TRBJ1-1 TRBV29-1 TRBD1 SGAGTGMNTEAF
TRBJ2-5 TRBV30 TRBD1 AWSVFSGGGIETQY
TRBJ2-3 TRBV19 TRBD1 ASSAPWDRQYTQY
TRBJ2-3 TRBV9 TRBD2 ASTPESGVGTDTQY
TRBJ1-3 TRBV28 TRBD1 ASNPSRGPFSGNTIY
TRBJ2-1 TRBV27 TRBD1 ASSPGTETYNEQF
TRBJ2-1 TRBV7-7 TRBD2 ASSISGPHTGTSGIGQF
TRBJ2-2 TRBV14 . ASSQDERSLTGELF
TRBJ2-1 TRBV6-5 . ASRPGQFPYNEQF
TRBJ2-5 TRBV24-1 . ATSDLQNQETQY
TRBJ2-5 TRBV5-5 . AGSLRGQIQRETQY
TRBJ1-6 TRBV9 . ASSVDGGSPLH
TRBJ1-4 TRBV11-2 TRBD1 ASSFGTGDEKLF
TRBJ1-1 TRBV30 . AWGGETGRLAEAF
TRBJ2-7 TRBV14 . ASIPWGDRPSSYEQY
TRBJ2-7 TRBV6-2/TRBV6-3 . ASSPRGLSYEQY
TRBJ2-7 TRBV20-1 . SARKVDEQY
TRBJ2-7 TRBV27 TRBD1 ANRDTGTGIYEQY
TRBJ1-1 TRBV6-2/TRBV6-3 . ASRDEGWTEAF
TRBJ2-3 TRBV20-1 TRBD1 SAQDRGVNTQY
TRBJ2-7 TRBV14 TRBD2 ASSQETSGNHEQY
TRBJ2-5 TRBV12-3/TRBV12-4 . ASSLLGIETQY
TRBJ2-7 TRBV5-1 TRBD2 ASSIYPTSGSFSCEQY
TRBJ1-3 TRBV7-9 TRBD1 ASSPPTGAGNTIY
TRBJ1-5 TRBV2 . ASSDAARGNQPQH
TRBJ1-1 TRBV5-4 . ASSLVGALNTEAF
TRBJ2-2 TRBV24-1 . ATSDLGQDTGELF
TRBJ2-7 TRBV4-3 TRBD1 ASSPQGQGAYEQY
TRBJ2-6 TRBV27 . ASMEGSGANVQT
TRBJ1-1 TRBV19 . ASSSNVGLTEAF
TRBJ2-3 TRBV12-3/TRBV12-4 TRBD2 ASSLFLAGGFHTQY
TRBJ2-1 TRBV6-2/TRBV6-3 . ASNTVIDEQF
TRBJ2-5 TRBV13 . ASSHDETQY
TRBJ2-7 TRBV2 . ASRAVMGGQGRQQY
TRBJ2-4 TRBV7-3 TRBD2 ASSPVGGRADIQY
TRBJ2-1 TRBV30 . AWSDVGQF
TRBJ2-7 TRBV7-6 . ASSQEQGTSYEQY
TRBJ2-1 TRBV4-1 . ASSQDLYHNEQF
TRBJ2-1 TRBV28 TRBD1 ASSLEQGAFYNEQF
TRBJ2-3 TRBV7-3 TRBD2 ASSPGLKRTDTQY
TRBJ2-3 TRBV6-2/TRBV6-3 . ASSPQRGAADTQY
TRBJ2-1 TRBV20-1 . SARDILGDEQF